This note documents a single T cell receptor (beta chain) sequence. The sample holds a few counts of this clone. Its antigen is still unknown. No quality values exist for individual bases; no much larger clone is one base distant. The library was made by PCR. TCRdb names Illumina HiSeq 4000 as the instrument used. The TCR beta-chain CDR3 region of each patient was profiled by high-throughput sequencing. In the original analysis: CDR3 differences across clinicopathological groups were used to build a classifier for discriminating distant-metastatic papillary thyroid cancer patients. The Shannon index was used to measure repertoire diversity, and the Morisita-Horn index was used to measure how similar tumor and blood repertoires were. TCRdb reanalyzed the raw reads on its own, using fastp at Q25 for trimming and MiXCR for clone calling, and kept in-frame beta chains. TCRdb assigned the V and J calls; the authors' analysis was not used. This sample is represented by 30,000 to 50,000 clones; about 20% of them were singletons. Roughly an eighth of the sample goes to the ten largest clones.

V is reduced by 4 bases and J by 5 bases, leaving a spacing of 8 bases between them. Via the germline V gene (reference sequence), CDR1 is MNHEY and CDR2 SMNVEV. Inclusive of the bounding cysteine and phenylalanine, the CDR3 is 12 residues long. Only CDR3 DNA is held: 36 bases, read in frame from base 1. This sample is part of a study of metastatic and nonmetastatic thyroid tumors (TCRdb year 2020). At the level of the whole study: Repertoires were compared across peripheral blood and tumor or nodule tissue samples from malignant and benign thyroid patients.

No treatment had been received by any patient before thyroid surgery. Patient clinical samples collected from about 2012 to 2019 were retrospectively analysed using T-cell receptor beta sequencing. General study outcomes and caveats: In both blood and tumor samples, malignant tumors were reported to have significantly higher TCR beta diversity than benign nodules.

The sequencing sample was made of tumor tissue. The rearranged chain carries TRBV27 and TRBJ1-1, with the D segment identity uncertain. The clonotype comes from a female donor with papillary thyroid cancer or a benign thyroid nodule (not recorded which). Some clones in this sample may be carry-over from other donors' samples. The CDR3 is CASSSVLTEAFF. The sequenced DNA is TGTGCCAGCAGTTCAGTTTTAACTGAAGCTTTCTTT.